The 17 T cell receptor beta chains below were found in one sample sequenced in a study of cytomegalovirus exposure and HLA in healthy donors. PCR used 60 Vbeta primers and 13 Jbeta primers. Clones were sequenced by immunoSEQ multiplex PCR, and TCRdb holds only the in-frame ones, with some missing. The sample shows over 75,000 clones, 84% of them seen only once. The sample taken for sequencing was PBMCs. These receptors were collected from a young woman in good health and CMV-seropositive.

This rearrangement joins TRBV6-6 to TRBJ2-1; possibly TRBD2 for D (6 bases). This CDR3 is built from 12 residues. From germline, CDR1 is MNHNY and CDR2 SVGAGI (reference sequence). Trimming removed 5 bases from V and 10 bases from J, with 12 bases in between. The CDR3: CASSNRGIEQFF. CDR3 in DNA: TGTGCCAGCAGTAACCGGGGGATCGAGCAGTTCTTC.

The chain employs TRBV5-1 and TRBJ2-2, with no clear D. The CDR3 spans 13 residues. CDR1 SGHRS and CDR2 YFSETQ come from the germline V gene. The V end lost 0 bases, the J end lost 7 bases, and 7 bases lay between the germline ends. This chain's CDR3 is CASSLDLYGELFF. The CDR3 DNA is TGCGCCAGCAGCTTGGATCTGTACGGGGAGCTGTTTTTT. Combining the CDR3 with reference TRBV5-1 and TRBJ2-2 gives the whole variable domain KAGVTQTPRYLIKTRGQQVTLSCSPISGHRSVSWYQQTPGQGLQFLFEYFSETQRNKGNFPGRFSGRQFSNSRSEMNVSTLELGDSALYLCASSLDLYGELFFGEGSRLTVL.

V and J are TRBV9 and TRBJ2-3; 9 bases map to TRBD2. With 3 bases clipped from V and 4 bases from J, the junction kept 9 bases outside the gene matches. This CDR3 contains 16 residues. The germline V gene has CDR1 SGDLS and CDR2 YYNGEE. Here the CDR3 reads CASSGRAGGPSDTQYF. The CDR3 nucleotides read TGTGCCAGCAGCGGACGGGCGGGAGGGCCCTCAGATACGCAGTATTTT.

This clone has a single count. The chain has TRBV19 and TRBJ1-5; D is unresolved. Germline assignment: CDR1 LNHDA and CDR2 SQIVND (reference sequence). V was pared by 4 bases and J by 0 bases, with 10 bases between. The CDR3 contains 15 residues. For the CDR3, the DNA is TGTGCCAGTAGTACGGGAGTGACTAGCAATCAGCCCCAGCATTTT. It specifies CASSTGVTSNQPQHF.

The rearrangement links TRBV28 to TRBJ2-7; D remains unclear. The ends were cut back, 2 bases at V and 3 bases at J, with 8 bases in the middle. CDR3 length: 13 amino acids. Germline loops: CDR1 MDHEN, CDR2 SYDVKM. CDR3 in amino acids: CASSLSKYYEQYF. DNA for the CDR3: TGTGCCAGCAGTTTAAGCAAGTACTACGAGCAGTACTTC.

The rearrangement uses TRBV6-1 and TRBJ2-5; D remains ambiguous. V was shortened by 4 bases and J by 0 bases, with 6 bases between the two germline ends. The CDR3 is made up of 13 amino acids. The germline CDR1 and CDR2 sequences are MNHNS and SASEGT. The chain's CDR3 is CASSVLYQETQYF. CDR3 bases: TGTGCCAGCAGTGTTTTATACCAAGAGACCCAGTACTTC.

The chain is built from TRBV28 and TRBJ2-7; the D is unclear. Germline values: CDR1 MDHEN, CDR2 SYDVKM. Trimming shortened V by 4 bases and J by 6 bases, and 10 bases separated the two germline ends. This CDR3 region has 12 residues. CDR3 region: CASSYTVTEQYF. The CDR3 DNA sequence: TGTGCCAGCAGTTATACAGTAACCGAGCAGTACTTC. The whole variable domain, filled in from reference TRBV28 and TRBJ2-7, reads DVKVTQSSRYLVKRTGEKVFLECVQDMDHENMFWYRQDPGLGLRLIYFSYDVKMKEKGDIPEGYSVSREKKERFSLILESASTNQTSMYLCASSYTVTEQYFGPGTRLTVT.

This chain joins TRBV6-1 and TRBJ2-7; 7 bases align to TRBD1. The CDR3 spans 16 residues. The junction had 8 bases not matched to a gene; V was cut back by 0 bases and J by 3 bases. Germline-derived CDR1 and CDR2 are MNHNS and SASEGT. The CDR3 region has the DNA TGTGCCAGCAGTGAAGCCCCGACAGGGACCGTCTACGAGCAGTACTTC. Amino acid sequence: CASSEAPTGTVYEQYF.

This chain joins TRBV18 and TRBJ1-1, with TRBD1 matching 7 bases. There are 13 residues in the CDR3. Germline trimming cut 8 bases from V and 1 base from J; bases unmatched to any gene: 4. Germline CDR1 reads KGHSH; CDR2 reads LQKENI. CDR3 nucleotide sequence: TGTGCCAGCGGTGAGGGGGCGAACACTGAAGCTTTCTTT. It encodes CASGEGANTEAFF.

This sequence joins TRBV7-9 and TRBJ1-5, with unresolved D. The CDR3 totals 14 residues. The V gene lost 3 bases and the J gene lost 0 bases, with 6 bases spanning the gap. Germline CDR1 and CDR2: SEHNR and FQNEAQ (reference sequence). CDR3 region: CASSLAGSNQPQHF. The CDR3 bases are TGTGCCAGCAGCTTGGCAGGTAGCAATCAGCCCCAGCATTTT.

The J gene is TRBJ1-1, the V gene TRBV4-1; D is ambiguous. V was trimmed by 2 bases and J by 2 bases, leaving 9 bases between them. Germline CDR1 MGHRA, CDR2 YSYEKL. CDR3 length: 14 amino acids. The CDR3 coding sequence is TGCGCCAGCAGCCAACCGACACAAAACACTGAAGCTTTCTTT. Protein product: CASSQPTQNTEAFF.

This chain links TRBV28 with TRBJ1-4; 9 bases map to TRBD1. The length of the CDR3 is 14 residues. The germline V gene encodes CDR1 MDHEN and CDR2 SYDVKM. J lost 8 bases, V lost 8 bases, and 9 bases had no gene match. The CDR3 is CASFSGTGIEKLFF. The CDR3, as DNA: TGTGCCAGCTTCTCCGGGACAGGGATCGAAAAACTGTTTTTT.

V usage is TRBV19 and J usage is TRBJ2-7, with 7 bases fitting TRBD2. CDR1 and CDR2 (germline): LNHDA, SQIVND (reference sequence). V was clipped by 8 bases and J by 3 bases; unmatched bases: 10. This CDR3 comprises 14 residues. In DNA, the CDR3 is TGTGCCAGTCTCATCGCGGGAGATTACTACGAGCAGTACTTC. The encoded protein is CASLIAGDYYEQYF.

The J gene is TRBJ2-7, the V gene TRBV30, with TRBD2 identical over 8 bases. Germline lookup yields CDR1 GTSNPN and CDR2 SVGIG (reference sequence). This CDR3 is built from 14 residues. With 5 bases clipped from V and 0 bases from J, the junction kept 6 bases outside the gene matches. CDR3 in DNA: TGTGCCTGGTACGGAGCGGGAGTCTCCTACGAGCAGTACTTC. Translation gives CAWYGAGVSYEQYF.

In nucleotides, the CDR3 is TGCGCCAGCAGCCAAGAGGCAGGAAGGAACTACGAGCAGTACTTC. It is translated as CASSQEAGRNYEQYF. The chain is built from TRBV4-1 and TRBJ2-7, with unresolved D. The CDR3 is made up of 15 amino acids. Germline loops: CDR1 MGHRA, CDR2 YSYEKL. V was pared by 0 bases and J by 3 bases, with 12 bases between.

The chain employs TRBV30 and TRBJ2-3; 7 nucleotides agree with TRBD1. After removal of 2 bases from V and 2 bases from J, the junction contained 7 bases not matched to a gene. Germline values: CDR1 GTSNPN, CDR2 SVGIG (reference sequence). CDR3 length equals 15 residues. The CDR3 region has the DNA TGTGCCTGGAGTTTAGGGGACAGATCCACAGATACGCAGTATTTT. Amino acid sequence: CAWSLGDRSTDTQYF.

The V call is TRBV6-5, the J call TRBJ1-3; 9 nucleotides agree with TRBD1. The CDR3 is made up of 16 amino acids. The trim removed 2 bases at V and 5 bases at J, leaving 7 bases unmatched. CDR1 and CDR2 (germline): MNHEY, SVGAGI. The CDR3 loop reads CASSYHRTGARNTIYF. CDR3 DNA: TGTGCCAGCAGTTACCACCGGACAGGGGCCAGAAACACCATATATTTT.